Listed below are T cell receptor beta chains from one sample, sequenced in a study of cytomegalovirus exposure and HLA in healthy donors. Libraries were prepared by immunoSEQ multiplex PCR; TCRdb keeps only in-frame clonotypes and omits some of them. The sample gives roughly 190,000 clones, about four fifths of which show up once; roughly 3% is in the top ten. The source material was PBMCs. The source is a female donor in good health and CMV-seronegative. The CDR3 runs from the conserved cysteine through the conserved F or W. A D gene is named only where the DNA matches it firmly. Only some rows state a clone size, as once, few, many or a class for expanded clones.

v_gene	j_gene	d_gene	abundance	CDR3nt	CDR3aa
TRBV30	TRBJ1-2	-	-	TGTGCCTTCGGGTCCGCGGGCGGCTACACCTTC	CAFGSAGGYTF
TRBV7-8	TRBJ1-6	-	-	TGTGCCAGCAGCCTCCCCCCGAATTCACCCCTCCACTTT	CASSLPPNSPLHF
TRBV27	TRBJ1-3	-	few	TGTGCCAGCAGTCCAAGAGGGCAGTCTGAAAACACCATATATTTT	CASSPRGQSENTIYF
TRBV5-1	TRBJ2-7	-	-	TGCGCCAGCAGCTTAACCCGACCGGGGAGCTACGAGCAGTACTTC	CASSLTRPGSYEQYF
TRBV5-4	TRBJ1-1	-	-	TGTGCCAGCAGCTTAGACATCACTGAAGCTTTCTTT	CASSLDITEAFF
TRBV11-2	TRBJ2-7	-	-	TGTGCCAGCAGCTTCCCAGACAGCCGATCCTACGAGCAGTACTTC	CASSFPDSRSYEQYF
TRBV9	TRBJ2-3	-	-	TGTGCCAGCAACGGGGGAGAACGCACAGATACGCAGTATTTT	CASNGGERTDTQYF
TRBV15	TRBJ2-7	-	-	TGTGCCACCAGCAGAGATCTCGGGAGCTCCTACGAGCAGTACTTC	CATSRDLGSSYEQYF
TRBV2	TRBJ1-1	TRBD1	once	TGTGCCAGCCATATAGGACAGGGAAGGAACACTGAAGCTTTCTTT	CASHIGQGRNTEAFF
TRBV5-4	TRBJ1-5	-	-	TGTGCCAGCAGCTTGGACGGGGGGGGCAATCAGCCCCAGCATTTT	CASSLDGGGNQPQHF